This is a list of T cell receptor beta chains from one sample in a study of neurological immune-mediated disorders. TCRdb recomputed calls from the 5' RACE reads with MiXCR, one row per CDR3 protein. This table has some 87,000 distinct CDR3 sequences, almost 6% appearing once. The source material was PBMCs. The receptors stem from a woman aged 60-75 years with multiple sclerosis. Both conserved end residues are part of each CDR3. The order of the fields is D gene, clone size, J gene, V gene, CDR3 protein, CDR3 DNA. A D gene is named only where the DNA matches it firmly. Clone sizes are given selectively: once, few, many, or a class where the clone is expanded.

. | many | TRBJ2-7 | TRBV6-5 | CASSYSTAALEQYF | TGTGCCAGCAGTTACTCGACGGCGGCACTCGAGCAGTACTTC
. | many | TRBJ2-7 | TRBV7-6 | CASSLEGTASFSSYEQYF | TGTGCCAGCAGCTTAGAAGGCACAGCATCATTTTCCTCCTACGAGCAGTACTTC
. | many | TRBJ2-2 | TRBV12-3/TRBV12-4 | CASSFTGGTGELFF | TGTGCCAGCAGTTTCACAGGAGGTACCGGGGAGCTGTTTTTT
. | many | TRBJ2-3 | TRBV29-1 | CSVEDYSGWGTATDTQYF | TGCAGCGTTGAAGATTATAGCGGGTGGGGGACAGCCACAGATACGCAGTATTTT
TRBD1 | many | TRBJ2-2 | TRBV27 | CASNPIGQGAVGELFF | TGTGCCAGCAATCCTATCGGGCAGGGGGCTGTCGGGGAGCTGTTTTTT
. | many | TRBJ1-1 | TRBV12-3/TRBV12-4 | CASNQLGGDTEAFF | TGTGCCAGCAATCAACTCGGCGGCGACACTGAAGCTTTCTTT
. | many | TRBJ2-2 | TRBV24-1 | CATSAYNTGELFF | TGTGCCACCAGTGCCTATAACACCGGGGAGCTGTTTTTT
TRBD1 | many | TRBJ1-1 | TRBV20-1 | CSARDPTGIGTEAFF | TGCAGTGCTAGAGACCCGACAGGGATCGGCACTGAAGCTTTCTTT
. | few | TRBJ2-1 | TRBV29-1 | CSVGTDNEQFF | TGCAGCGTTGGGACAGACAATGAGCAGTTCTTC
TRBD1 | many | TRBJ2-3 | TRBV6-1 | CASSARTGVGDTQYF | TGTGCCAGCAGTGCCCGGACAGGGGTTGGGGATACGCAGTATTTT
. | many | TRBJ1-5 | TRBV6-5 | CASSYREGQPQHF | TGTGCCAGCAGCTACAGGGAGGGTCAGCCCCAGCATTTT
. | many | TRBJ1-1 | TRBV5-1 | CASSPGGARGNTEAFF | TGCGCCAGCAGCCCGGGGGGGGCTCGGGGGAACACTGAAGCTTTCTTT
TRBD1 | many | TRBJ2-7 | TRBV18 | CASSLGGTGYEQYF | TGTGCCAGCTCACTCGGCGGGACAGGCTACGAGCAGTACTTC
TRBD2 | few | TRBJ2-5 | TRBV30 | CAWSETSGGETQYF | TGTGCCTGGAGCGAGACTAGCGGGGGAGAGACCCAGTACTTC
TRBD1 | many | TRBJ2-7 | TRBV4-2 | CASSQGGQGPYEQYF | TGTGCCAGCAGCCAAGGTGGACAGGGGCCCTACGAGCAGTACTTC
TRBD1 | . | TRBJ2-1 | TRBV10-3 | CAISPQGGYNEQFF | TGTGCCATCAGTCCACAGGGGGGATACAATGAGCAGTTCTTC
TRBD1 | many | TRBJ2-1 | TRBV6-5 | CASTDGGTGGRNEQFF | TGTGCCAGCACCGATGGAGGGACAGGGGGCCGCAATGAGCAGTTCTTC
. | many | TRBJ2-3 | TRBV2 | CASSEQGADTQYF | TGTGCCAGCAGTGAACAGGGCGCAGATACGCAGTATTTT
. | many | TRBJ1-1 | TRBV18 | CASSPGPGGLNTEAFF | TGTGCCAGCTCCCCGGGTCCGGGGGGACTGAACACTGAAGCTTTCTTT
TRBD2 | many | TRBJ2-5 | TRBV20-1 | CSAVGLAGANRGTQYF | TGCAGTGCCGTCGGACTAGCGGGGGCCAACCGGGGGACCCAGTACTTC
. | many | TRBJ2-3 | TRBV20-1 | CSARGGNTDTQYF | TGCAGTGCTAGAGGAGGAAACACAGATACGCAGTATTTT
. | many | TRBJ2-5 | TRBV18 | CASSPRGEETQYF | TGTGCCAGCTCACCAAGAGGGGAAGAGACCCAGTACTTC
. | many | TRBJ1-5 | TRBV12-3/TRBV12-4 | CASSPRQEDQPQHF | TGTGCCAGCAGTCCTAGACAAGAGGATCAGCCCCAGCATTTT
. | many | TRBJ2-5 | TRBV7-9 | CASSLAGTVITQYF | TGTGCCAGCAGCTTAGCAGGGACCGTAATCACCCAGTACTTC
TRBD1 | many | TRBJ2-1 | TRBV27 | CATQTGASSYNEQFF | TGTGCCACTCAAACAGGGGCCAGCTCCTACAATGAGCAGTTCTTC
TRBD2 | many | TRBJ2-7 | TRBV20-1 | CSAKKGTSGASYEQYF | TGCAGTGCCAAAAAAGGGACTAGCGGGGCCTCCTACGAGCAGTACTTC
. | few | TRBJ1-2 | TRBV30 | CASSRDFDGYTF | TGTGCCTCTAGCAGGGACTTCGATGGCTACACCTTC
TRBD2 | many | TRBJ2-3 | TRBV6-4 | CASSATGTSRTDTQYF | TGTGCCAGCAGTGCAACCGGGACTAGCCGTACAGATACGCAGTATTTT
. | many | TRBJ2-2 | TRBV5-6 | CASSLAGTGELFF | TGTGCCAGCAGCTTGGCGGGAACCGGGGAGCTGTTTTTT
TRBD1 | . | TRBJ2-7 | TRBV3-1 | CASSRPDRGLPEQYF | TGTGCCAGCAGCCGCCCGGACAGGGGGTTACCCGAGCAGTACTTC
TRBD1 | many | TRBJ1-2 | TRBV15 | CATSVGQPGQGFYGYTF | TGTGCCACCAGCGTGGGCCAACCGGGACAGGGTTTCTATGGCTACACCTTC
TRBD2 | few | TRBJ2-1 | TRBV24-1 | CATSTGTRIHEQFF | TGTGCCACGAGTACCGGGACTAGGATCCATGAGCAGTTCTTC
TRBD2 | many | TRBJ2-7 | TRBV5-1 | CASSHTGTSGAYEQYF | TGCGCCAGCAGCCATACCGGGACTAGCGGAGCCTACGAGCAGTACTTC
. | many | TRBJ2-2 | TRBV20-1 | CSARGKEGGKTTGELFF | TGCAGTGCTAGAGGAAAGGAGGGGGGTAAAACGACCGGGGAGCTGTTTTTT
. | many | TRBJ1-1 | TRBV29-1 | CSVGGVQTEAFF | TGCAGCGTTGGGGGGGTACAGACTGAAGCTTTCTTT
. | many | TRBJ2-5 | TRBV10-3 | CAISDRVLADTYQETQYF | TGTGCCATCAGTGATAGGGTATTAGCGGACACCTACCAAGAGACCCAGTACTTC
TRBD2 | many | TRBJ2-3 | TRBV20-1 | CSASSLAVAGVGGDTQYF | TGCAGTGCTAGCAGTCTGGCGGTAGCGGGGGTGGGGGGGGATACGCAGTATTTT
. | many | TRBJ1-2 | TRBV5-6 | CASSNDRSNYGYTF | TGTGCCAGCAGCAACGACAGGTCTAACTATGGCTACACCTTC
. | . | TRBJ1-6 | TRBV28 | CASRIRGGNSPLHF | TGTGCCAGCAGAATCAGGGGAGGAAATTCACCCCTCCACTTT
. | . | TRBJ2-5 | TRBV7-9 | CASSLAGPPETQYF | TGTGCCAGCAGCTTGGCAGGGCCCCCGGAGACCCAGTACTTC
TRBD1 | many | TRBJ2-7 | TRBV9 | CASSVDRATYEQYF | TGTGCCAGCAGCGTCGACAGGGCGACCTACGAGCAGTACTTC
. | many | TRBJ2-3 | TRBV5-1 | CASSLGPKTSTDTQYF | TGCGCCAGCAGCTTAGGGCCCAAGACTAGCACAGATACGCAGTATTTT
. | . | TRBJ2-1 | TRBV27 | CASSSSSTNNEQFF | TGTGCCAGCAGCTCTTCTAGCACAAACAATGAGCAGTTCTTC
TRBD2 | many | TRBJ2-1 | TRBV7-8 | CASSFKRGGRNEQFF | TGTGCCAGCAGCTTTAAGCGGGGGGGCCGCAATGAGCAGTTCTTC
. | once | TRBJ1-2 | TRBV28 | CATPGDSLYGYTF | TGTGCCACCCCGGGCGACAGCCTCTATGGCTACACCTTC
. | many | TRBJ1-2 | TRBV20-1 | CSARDRLTVYGYTF | TGCAGTGCTAGAGATCGGCTCACGGTCTATGGCTACACCTTC
. | many | TRBJ2-5 | TRBV5-1 | CASSLEGTQETQYF | TGCGCCAGCAGCTTGGAGGGTACCCAAGAGACCCAGTACTTC
. | few | TRBJ2-5 | TRBV4-2 | CASSQGQKETQYF | TGTGCCAGCAGCCAAGGGCAGAAAGAGACCCAGTACTTC
. | many | TRBJ2-5 | TRBV29-1 | CSVDTGQETQYF | TGCAGCGTCGATACAGGCCAAGAGACCCAGTACTTC
TRBD2 | many | TRBJ2-1 | TRBV27 | CASSLLAGGFNEQFF | TGTGCCAGCAGTTTACTAGCGGGGGGGTTCAATGAGCAGTTCTTC
TRBD2 | few | TRBJ2-7 | TRBV20-1 | CSASLSGGGSYEQYF | TGCAGTGCTAGTCTTTCGGGCGGGGGCTCCTACGAGCAGTACTTC
. | many | TRBJ1-2 | TRBV2 | CASTNEGGYGYTF | TGTGCCAGCACTAACGAGGGGGGCTATGGCTACACCTTC
TRBD1 | many | TRBJ1-4 | TRBV25-1 | CASSLGQGFGEKLFF | TGTGCCAGCAGTTTGGGACAGGGATTCGGTGAAAAACTGTTTTTT
. | many | TRBJ1-2 | TRBV28 | CASGLGGGQGMRGYTF | TGTGCCAGCGGCCTCGGGGGAGGGCAGGGCATGCGGGGCTACACCTTC
TRBD1 | . | TRBJ2-7 | TRBV3-1 | CASSQAETGSDEQYF | TGTGCCAGCAGCCAAGCGGAGACAGGGTCGGACGAGCAGTACTTC
TRBD1 | many | TRBJ2-7 | TRBV6-5 | CASSYTGDSYEQYF | TGTGCCAGCAGTTATACAGGGGATTCCTACGAGCAGTACTTC
TRBD1 | many | TRBJ1-1 | TRBV20-1 | CSGYDREGTEAFF | TGCAGTGGATATGACAGGGAGGGCACTGAAGCTTTCTTT
. | many | TRBJ2-7 | TRBV5-1 | CASSLVDRSYEQYF | TGCGCCAGCAGCTTGGTAGACAGATCCTACGAGCAGTACTTC
. | many | TRBJ1-1 | TRBV2 | CASSEARILGGEAFF | TGTGCCAGCAGTGAAGCTCGGATCCTCGGCGGTGAAGCTTTCTTT